This TCR beta chain was sequenced for a study of cytomegalovirus exposure and HLA in healthy donors. From germline, CDR1 is SGHDN and CDR2 FVKESK. The CDR3 loop spans 15 amino acids. V was clipped by 3 bases and J by 1 base, with 12 bases between them. Concerning this clone: The target antigen is unknown.

In the PCR, 60 Vbeta and 13 Jbeta primers were used. The protocol was immunoSEQ multiplex PCR, while the TCRdb copy is restricted to in-frame clones and leaves out a portion. The sample shows approximately 99,000 clones, roughly 76% of them seen only once. Findings of the study overall: Later findings reportedly placed an Asian-associated ancestry cluster below the roughly 730-donor mean for N-insertions. Reported performance of the classifier showed diagnosis of cytomegalovirus status with high specificity and sensitivity.

The receptor was derived from a man aged 35-49 years in good health and CMV-seronegative. The J gene is TRBJ2-5, the V gene TRBV14; D remains ambiguous. The sample taken for sequencing was PBMCs. Written as DNA, the CDR3 is TGTGCCAGCAGCCACGCCTTCAAACTCCAAGAGACCCAGTACTTC. Encoded protein: CASSHAFKLQETQYF.